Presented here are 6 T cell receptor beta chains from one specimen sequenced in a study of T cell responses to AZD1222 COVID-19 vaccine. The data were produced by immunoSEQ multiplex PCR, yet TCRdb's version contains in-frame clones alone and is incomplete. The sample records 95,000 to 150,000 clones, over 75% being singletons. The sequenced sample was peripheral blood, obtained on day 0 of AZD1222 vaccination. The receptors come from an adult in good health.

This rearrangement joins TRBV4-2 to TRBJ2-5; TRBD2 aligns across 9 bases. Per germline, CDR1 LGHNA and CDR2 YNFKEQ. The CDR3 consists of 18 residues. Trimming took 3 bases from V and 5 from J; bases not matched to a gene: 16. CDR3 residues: CASSQAPSSGAGDETQYF. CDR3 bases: TGTGCCAGCAGCCAGGCGCCTTCTAGCGGGGCGGGGGATGAGACCCAGTACTTC.

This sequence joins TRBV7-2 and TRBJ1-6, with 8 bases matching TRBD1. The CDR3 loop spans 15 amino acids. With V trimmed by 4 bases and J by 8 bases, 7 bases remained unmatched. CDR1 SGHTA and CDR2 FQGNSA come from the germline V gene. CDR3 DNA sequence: TGTGCCAGCAGCTGGGACAGGCGGGCTGATTCACCCCTCCACTTT. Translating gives CASSWDRRADSPLHF.

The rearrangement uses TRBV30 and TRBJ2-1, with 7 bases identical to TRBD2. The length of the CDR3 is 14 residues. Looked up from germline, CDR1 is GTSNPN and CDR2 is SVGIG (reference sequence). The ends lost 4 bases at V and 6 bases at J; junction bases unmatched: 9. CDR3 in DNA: TGTGCCTGGACATTTGGACTAGAGGGCAATGAGCAGTTCTTC. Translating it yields CAWTFGLEGNEQFF. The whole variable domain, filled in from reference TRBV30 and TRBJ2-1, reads SQTIHQWPATLVQPVGSPLSLECTVEGTSNPNLYWYRQAAGRGLQLLFYSVGIGQISSEVPQNLSASRPQDRQFILSSKKLLLSDSGFYLCAWTFGLEGNEQFFGPGTRLTVL.

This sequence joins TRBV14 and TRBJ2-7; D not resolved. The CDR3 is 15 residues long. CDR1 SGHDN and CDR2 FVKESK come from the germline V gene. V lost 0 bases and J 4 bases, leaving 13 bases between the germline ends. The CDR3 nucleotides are TGTGCCAGCAGCCAAGACGGTGCAGTTAGTTACGAGCAGTACTTC. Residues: CASSQDGAVSYEQYF.

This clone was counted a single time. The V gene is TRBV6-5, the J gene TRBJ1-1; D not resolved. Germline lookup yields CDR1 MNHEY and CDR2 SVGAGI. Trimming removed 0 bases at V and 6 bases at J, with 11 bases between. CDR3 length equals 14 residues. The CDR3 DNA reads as TGTGCCAGCAGTTACTCGAAAGGGATAGCTGAAGCTTTCTTT. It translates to CASSYSKGIAEAFF.

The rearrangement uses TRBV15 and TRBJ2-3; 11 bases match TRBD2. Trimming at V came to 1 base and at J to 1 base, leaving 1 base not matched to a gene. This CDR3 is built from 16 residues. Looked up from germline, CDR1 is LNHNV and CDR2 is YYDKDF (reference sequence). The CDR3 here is CATSRVLAGGTDTQYF. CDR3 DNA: TGTGCCACCAGCAGAGTACTAGCGGGAGGCACAGATACGCAGTATTTT.